A selection of T cell receptor beta chains follows, all from one sample in a study of T cell responses to AZD1222 COVID-19 vaccine. Data came from immunoSEQ multiplex PCR; TCRdb stores just in-frame clones and leaves some out. The sample has about 180,000 clones, 90% to 95% seen once; the top ten hold about 2.5%. Sample: peripheral blood, taken on day 0 of AZD1222 vaccination. Receptors originate from an adult in good health. Each CDR3 is given with its conserved first and last residue. Each record gives: V gene, D gene, J gene, CDR3 DNA, CDR3 protein. The D gene is left open where the match is weak.

TRBV6-5	.	TRBJ1-2	TGTGCCAGCAGCTGGGACGGCACCACCTATGGCTACACCTTC	CASSWDGTTYGYTF
TRBV3-1/TRBV3-2	.	TRBJ1-2	TGTGCCAGCAGCCAAAACTCTGTAGGAGGCTCGCGCTTCTATGGCTACACCTTC	CASSQNSVGGSRFYGYTF
TRBV2	TRBD1	TRBJ1-1	TGTGCCAGCATCGACAGGGGCGCCACTGAAGCTTTCTTT	CASIDRGATEAFF
TRBV7-6	.	TRBJ1-2	TGTGCCAGCAGCTTAGCGCCCTCAGGGTTCGATGGCTACACCTTC	CASSLAPSGFDGYTF
TRBV30	.	TRBJ1-1	TGTGCCTGGGACAGGTGGGGGACTGAAGCTTTCTTT	CAWDRWGTEAFF
TRBV27	.	TRBJ2-7	TGTGCCAGCAGTATGCGGACAGATTCTTACGAGCAGTACTTC	CASSMRTDSYEQYF
TRBV11-3	.	TRBJ2-1	TGTGCCAGCAGCTTAGGGTCTGGGGAGCAGTTCTTC	CASSLGSGEQFF
TRBV19	TRBD1	TRBJ2-4	TGTGCCAGTAGTCCCTTGGGGCAGGGGGAGTCGATTCAGTACTTC	CASSPLGQGESIQYF
TRBV24-1	.	TRBJ2-3	TGTGCCACCAGTGATTTGGGAGGGGGATCAGATACGCAGTATTTT	CATSDLGGGSDTQYF
TRBV20-1	TRBD2	TRBJ2-5	TGCAGTGCTAGTCTCTCTAGCGGGATTCAAGAGACCCAGTACTTC	CSASLSSGIQETQYF
TRBV12-3/TRBV12-4	.	TRBJ2-3	TGTGCCAGCAGTTATCGGGGAGATACGCAGTATTTT	CASSYRGDTQYF